This is a list of T cell receptor beta chains from one sample in a study of shared clonotypes between healthy human individuals. Produced via immunoSEQ multiplex PCR; TCRdb's table is partial and in-frame only. The data show some 500,000 clones, with 90% to 97% seen just once and about 0.059% held by the top ten. Sequenced material: naive CD4+ T cells sorted from blood. The receptors derive from a woman between 25 and 40 years old in good health. Each CDR3 is given with its conserved first and last residue. A D gene is named only where the DNA matches it firmly. Size tells how often a clone was seen (once, few, many) or the class of an expanded clone, and some rows leave it out.

abundance: NA; v_gene: TRBV5-4; j_gene: TRBJ2-3; d_gene: NA; CDR3aa: CASSPGTHYTDTQYF; CDR3nt: TGTGCCAGCAGCCCCGGGACCCACTACACAGATACGCAGTATTTT
abundance: NA; v_gene: TRBV2; j_gene: TRBJ1-4; d_gene: NA; CDR3aa: CASSEAGGAGEKLFF; CDR3nt: TGTGCCAGCAGTGAAGCTGGGGGCGCCGGGGAAAAACTGTTTTTT
abundance: NA; v_gene: TRBV4-2; j_gene: TRBJ2-7; d_gene: NA; CDR3aa: CASSQDPVRGFTYEQYF; CDR3nt: TGTGCCAGCAGCCAAGATCCGGTCAGGGGCTTCACCTACGAGCAGTACTTC
abundance: NA; v_gene: TRBV7-2; j_gene: TRBJ1-2; d_gene: TRBD1; CDR3aa: CASRFTGGYGYTF; CDR3nt: TGTGCCAGCAGATTTACAGGGGGATATGGCTACACCTTC
abundance: few; v_gene: TRBV4-1; j_gene: TRBJ1-2; d_gene: NA; CDR3aa: CASSRIGNPGYTF; CDR3nt: TGCGCCAGCAGCCGAATCGGGAACCCTGGCTACACCTTC
abundance: NA; v_gene: TRBV11-2; j_gene: TRBJ1-2; d_gene: NA; CDR3aa: CASSSPNYGYTF; CDR3nt: TGTGCCAGCAGCTCCCCTAACTATGGCTACACCTTC
abundance: NA; v_gene: TRBV7-6; j_gene: TRBJ2-1; d_gene: TRBD2; CDR3aa: CASSPPAREISNEQFF; CDR3nt: TGTGCCAGCAGCCCCCCGGCGCGGGAGATTAGCAATGAGCAGTTCTTC
abundance: NA; v_gene: TRBV19; j_gene: TRBJ2-7; d_gene: TRBD2; CDR3aa: CASSPSGGGTSGNYEQYF; CDR3nt: TGTGCCAGTAGTCCCTCAGGAGGGGGGACTAGCGGGAACTACGAGCAGTACTTC
abundance: NA; v_gene: TRBV11-2; j_gene: TRBJ1-2; d_gene: NA; CDR3aa: CASSVVGGINYGYTF; CDR3nt: TGTGCCAGCAGTGTTGTTGGGGGAATAAACTATGGCTACACCTTC
abundance: NA; v_gene: TRBV18; j_gene: TRBJ2-5; d_gene: NA; CDR3aa: CASSPTPQETQYF; CDR3nt: TGTGCCAGCTCACCCACTCCTCAAGAGACCCAGTACTTC
abundance: NA; v_gene: TRBV30; j_gene: TRBJ2-7; d_gene: TRBD1; CDR3aa: CAWKGTGSYEQYF; CDR3nt: TGTGCCTGGAAGGGGACAGGGAGCTACGAGCAGTACTTC
abundance: NA; v_gene: TRBV28; j_gene: TRBJ1-1; d_gene: TRBD1; CDR3aa: CASATGEPLMNTEAFF; CDR3nt: TGTGCCAGCGCTACAGGGGAGCCTCTCATGAACACTGAAGCTTTCTTT
abundance: NA; v_gene: TRBV11-3; j_gene: TRBJ2-1; d_gene: TRBD1; CDR3aa: CASSLGTGVGSYNEQFF; CDR3nt: TGTGCCAGCAGCTTAGGGACAGGGGTAGGCTCCTACAATGAGCAGTTCTTC
abundance: NA; v_gene: TRBV6-1; j_gene: TRBJ2-7; d_gene: TRBD1; CDR3aa: CASRKTRDRGYEQYF; CDR3nt: TGTGCCAGCAGGAAGACACGGGACAGGGGTTACGAGCAGTACTTC
abundance: NA; v_gene: TRBV20-1; j_gene: TRBJ2-1; d_gene: NA; CDR3aa: CSAASRGEQFF; CDR3nt: TGCAGTGCTGCCTCTAGGGGTGAGCAGTTCTTC
abundance: NA; v_gene: TRBV21-1; j_gene: TRBJ2-7; d_gene: NA; CDR3aa: CASSQSPFSGIYEQYF; CDR3nt: TGTGCCAGCAGCCAAAGTCCCTTCAGTGGTATCTACGAGCAGTACTTC
abundance: few; v_gene: TRBV28; j_gene: TRBJ1-2; d_gene: NA; CDR3aa: CAIHYGGWGGYTF; CDR3nt: TGTGCCATACACTACGGGGGCTGGGGAGGCTACACCTTC
abundance: NA; v_gene: TRBV5-4; j_gene: TRBJ2-3; d_gene: TRBD2; CDR3aa: CASSPPAGGTDTQYF; CDR3nt: TGTGCCAGCAGCCCTCCGGCGGGGGGCACAGATACGCAGTATTTT
abundance: NA; v_gene: TRBV11-2; j_gene: TRBJ2-7; d_gene: NA; CDR3aa: CASSLSGVTNEQYF; CDR3nt: TGTGCCAGCAGCTTATCCGGGGTCACAAACGAGCAGTACTTC
abundance: NA; v_gene: TRBV14; j_gene: TRBJ2-1; d_gene: TRBD2; CDR3aa: CASSQDWTSGRQFF; CDR3nt: TGTGCCAGCAGCCAAGATTGGACTAGCGGCAGGCAGTTCTTC
abundance: NA; v_gene: TRBV7-2; j_gene: TRBJ2-3; d_gene: TRBD2; CDR3aa: CASSFGLAGDRDTQYF; CDR3nt: TGTGCCAGCAGCTTCGGACTAGCGGGAGACAGGGATACGCAGTATTTT
abundance: NA; v_gene: TRBV10-3; j_gene: TRBJ2-7; d_gene: NA; CDR3aa: CAISERGARVSYEQYF; CDR3nt: TGTGCCATCAGTGAGCGGGGGGCGAGAGTCTCCTACGAGCAGTACTTC
abundance: NA; v_gene: TRBV5-1; j_gene: TRBJ2-3; d_gene: TRBD2; CDR3aa: CASSLRTSGSTDTQYF; CDR3nt: TGCGCCAGCAGCCTTAGGACTAGCGGGAGCACAGATACGCAGTATTTT
abundance: NA; v_gene: TRBV6-4; j_gene: TRBJ2-2; d_gene: NA; CDR3aa: CASSVDKNTGELFF; CDR3nt: TGTGCCAGCAGTGTGGACAAAAACACCGGGGAGCTGTTTTTT
abundance: once; v_gene: TRBV11-2; j_gene: TRBJ1-5; d_gene: NA; CDR3aa: CASSLDRDKGGYYQPQHF; CDR3nt: TGTGCCAGCAGCTTAGATCGGGACAAGGGCGGTTATTATCAGCCCCAGCATTTT
abundance: NA; v_gene: TRBV18; j_gene: TRBJ2-7; d_gene: NA; CDR3aa: CASSPSEAYEQYF; CDR3nt: TGTGCCAGCTCACCCTCAGAGGCCTACGAGCAGTACTTC
abundance: NA; v_gene: TRBV16; j_gene: TRBJ2-7; d_gene: TRBD1; CDR3aa: CASSPSGQGVYEQYF; CDR3nt: TGTGCCAGCAGCCCCTCCGGGCAGGGGGTCTACGAGCAGTACTTC
abundance: NA; v_gene: TRBV27; j_gene: TRBJ2-3; d_gene: NA; CDR3aa: CASSLAPTDGGPRDTQYF; CDR3nt: TGTGCCAGCAGTTTAGCGCCGACGGACGGAGGGCCGAGGGATACGCAGTATTTT
abundance: NA; v_gene: TRBV6-9; j_gene: TRBJ2-7; d_gene: NA; CDR3aa: CASSPQGGLGEQYF; CDR3nt: TGTGCCAGCAGTCCGCAGGGAGGTTTGGGCGAGCAGTACTTC
abundance: NA; v_gene: TRBV2; j_gene: TRBJ1-5; d_gene: NA; CDR3aa: CASSDFNQPQHF; CDR3nt: TGTGCCAGCAGTGATTTCAATCAGCCCCAGCATTTT
abundance: NA; v_gene: TRBV27; j_gene: TRBJ1-4; d_gene: NA; CDR3aa: CASHLEKLFF; CDR3nt: TGTGCCAGTCATCTCGAAAAACTGTTTTTT
abundance: NA; v_gene: TRBV19; j_gene: TRBJ2-5; d_gene: NA; CDR3aa: CASSAARARVETQYF; CDR3nt: TGTGCCAGTAGTGCCGCCCGGGCCAGGGTGGAGACCCAGTACTTC
abundance: NA; v_gene: TRBV7-6; j_gene: TRBJ2-1; d_gene: TRBD1; CDR3aa: CASSGGTGTYNEQFF; CDR3nt: TGTGCCAGCAGCGGCGGGACAGGGACTTACAATGAGCAGTTCTTC
abundance: NA; v_gene: TRBV9; j_gene: TRBJ2-5; d_gene: NA; CDR3aa: CASSAPERPETQYF; CDR3nt: TGTGCCAGCAGCGCCCCCGAGCGTCCAGAGACCCAGTACTTC
abundance: NA; v_gene: TRBV15; j_gene: TRBJ2-7; d_gene: NA; CDR3aa: CATSRDEGGHEQYF; CDR3nt: TGTGCCACCAGCAGAGATGAAGGGGGACACGAGCAGTACTTC
abundance: NA; v_gene: TRBV7-9; j_gene: TRBJ2-7; d_gene: NA; CDR3aa: CASSLWTDTYEQYF; CDR3nt: TGTGCCAGCAGCCTGTGGACAGATACTTACGAGCAGTACTTC
abundance: NA; v_gene: TRBV7-9; j_gene: TRBJ2-1; d_gene: NA; CDR3aa: CASSLALLEEQFF; CDR3nt: TGTGCCAGCAGCTTAGCACTGCTTGAAGAGCAGTTCTTC
abundance: NA; v_gene: TRBV13; j_gene: TRBJ2-3; d_gene: TRBD1; CDR3aa: CASSSDGTGNTDTQYF; CDR3nt: TGTGCCAGCAGCTCAGATGGGACAGGGAACACAGATACGCAGTATTTT
abundance: NA; v_gene: TRBV30; j_gene: TRBJ2-3; d_gene: TRBD2; CDR3aa: CAWSVPGLAGTDTQYF; CDR3nt: TGTGCCTGGAGTGTACCAGGACTAGCGGGGACAGATACGCAGTATTTT
abundance: NA; v_gene: TRBV11-2; j_gene: TRBJ2-2; d_gene: NA; CDR3aa: CNSHRLATPGELFF; CDR3nt: TGTAATTCCCACCGGCTAGCGACCCCCGGGGAGCTGTTTTTT
abundance: once; v_gene: TRBV2; j_gene: TRBJ2-7; d_gene: NA; CDR3aa: CASSLTSGGSYEQYF; CDR3nt: TGTGCCAGCAGCCTTACTAGTGGCGGAAGCTACGAGCAGTACTTC
abundance: NA; v_gene: TRBV27; j_gene: TRBJ2-1; d_gene: TRBD2; CDR3aa: CASSFEGLAGGRPRNEQFF; CDR3nt: TGTGCCAGCAGTTTTGAAGGGTTAGCGGGAGGGCGACCCCGGAATGAGCAGTTCTTC
abundance: once; v_gene: TRBV27; j_gene: TRBJ2-2; d_gene: TRBD2; CDR3aa: CASSVTSGRAEWATGELFF; CDR3nt: TGTGCCAGCAGTGTGACTAGCGGGAGGGCCGAATGGGCCACCGGGGAGCTGTTTTTT
abundance: NA; v_gene: TRBV6-1; j_gene: TRBJ2-5; d_gene: TRBD2; CDR3aa: CASTIGGLASETQYF; CDR3nt: TGTGCCAGCACCATAGGGGGACTAGCTTCGGAGACCCAGTACTTC
abundance: NA; v_gene: TRBV28; j_gene: TRBJ1-5; d_gene: NA; CDR3aa: CASSSKTRRVYSNQPQHF; CDR3nt: TGTGCCAGCAGTTCAAAAACACGCCGAGTTTATAGCAATCAGCCCCAGCATTTT
abundance: NA; v_gene: TRBV15; j_gene: TRBJ2-2; d_gene: NA; CDR3aa: CATGQAEGGELFF; CDR3nt: TGTGCCACCGGACAGGCGGAGGGCGGGGAGCTGTTTTTT
abundance: NA; v_gene: TRBV5-1; j_gene: TRBJ2-1; d_gene: TRBD2; CDR3aa: CASSITSGRARGEQFF; CDR3nt: TGCGCCAGCAGCATTACTAGCGGGAGGGCCCGTGGTGAGCAGTTCTTC
abundance: NA; v_gene: TRBV5-1; j_gene: TRBJ2-2; d_gene: NA; CDR3aa: CASSYGLDVAGELFF; CDR3nt: TGCGCCAGCAGCTACGGACTGGACGTGGCCGGGGAGCTGTTTTTT
abundance: NA; v_gene: TRBV28; j_gene: TRBJ1-3; d_gene: NA; CDR3aa: CASSSDTPVSGNTIYF; CDR3nt: TGTGCCAGCAGTTCCGACACCCCGGTATCTGGAAACACCATATATTTT
abundance: NA; v_gene: TRBV7-9; j_gene: TRBJ1-1; d_gene: NA; CDR3aa: CASSLGVVGHAEAFF; CDR3nt: TGTGCCAGCAGCTTAGGGGTTGTGGGACACGCTGAAGCTTTCTTT
abundance: NA; v_gene: TRBV18; j_gene: TRBJ2-5; d_gene: NA; CDR3aa: CASSPPGTRGETQYF; CDR3nt: TGTGCCAGCTCACCACCGGGAACAAGAGGGGAGACCCAGTACTTC
abundance: NA; v_gene: TRBV19; j_gene: TRBJ2-1; d_gene: NA; CDR3aa: CASTGEASGINEQFF; CDR3nt: TGTGCCAGTACAGGGGAAGCTAGCGGCATCAATGAGCAGTTCTTC
abundance: NA; v_gene: TRBV28; j_gene: TRBJ2-7; d_gene: NA; CDR3aa: CASTLDGYEQYF; CDR3nt: TGTGCCAGCACCCTGGACGGTTACGAGCAGTACTTC
abundance: NA; v_gene: TRBV18; j_gene: TRBJ1-4; d_gene: NA; CDR3aa: CASSRAGPTNEKLFF; CDR3nt: TGTGCCAGCTCACGGGCAGGCCCAACTAATGAAAAACTGTTTTTT
abundance: NA; v_gene: TRBV5-4; j_gene: TRBJ2-2; d_gene: TRBD2; CDR3aa: CASSLGLGGRLTGELFF; CDR3nt: TGTGCCAGCAGCTTGGGTTTGGGCGGGAGGCTTACCGGGGAGCTGTTTTTT
abundance: NA; v_gene: TRBV28; j_gene: TRBJ2-1; d_gene: TRBD2; CDR3aa: CASALAGGPGEQFF; CDR3nt: TGTGCCAGCGCACTAGCGGGAGGGCCCGGTGAGCAGTTCTTC
abundance: NA; v_gene: TRBV6-5; j_gene: TRBJ2-3; d_gene: TRBD2; CDR3aa: CASSSGTSGRLSQYF; CDR3nt: TGTGCCAGCAGCAGTGGGACTAGCGGGAGACTCTCGCAGTATTTT
abundance: NA; v_gene: TRBV28; j_gene: TRBJ2-7; d_gene: TRBD1; CDR3aa: CASSFEDRVEYF; CDR3nt: TGTGCCAGCAGTTTTGAAGACAGGGTCGAGTACTTC
abundance: NA; v_gene: TRBV28; j_gene: TRBJ1-5; d_gene: TRBD1; CDR3aa: CASIPGQGSQPQHF; CDR3nt: TGTGCCAGCATCCCGGGACAGGGAAGTCAGCCCCAGCATTTT
abundance: NA; v_gene: TRBV28; j_gene: TRBJ2-7; d_gene: TRBD1; CDR3aa: CASTETGWIEQYF; CDR3nt: TGTGCCAGCACGGAGACAGGGTGGATCGAGCAGTACTTC